The rows below give T cell receptor beta chains drawn from one sample of a study of T-cell reconstitution after alpha-beta-depleted transplantation in children. TCRdb redid the calling of the PCR reads with MiXCR, one entry per CDR3 protein. The sample yields about 400,000 distinct CDR3 sequences, about 17% seen once. Sequencing used PBMCs, mostly from graft donor cells, obtained 360 days after TCRalphabeta/CD19-depleted stem cell transplant. The receptors originated from a boy younger than two who had a stem cell transplant for Wiskott-Aldrich syndrome, so the T cells may come from the graft donor. The CDR3 runs from the conserved cysteine through the conserved F or W. A D gene is named only where the DNA matches it firmly. Expanded clones are given a class, and other clones once, few, many or no size at all.

>-|TRBV5-6|TRBJ2-3|-
CASSFITVADTQYF
TGTGCCAGCAGCTTTATAACAGTAGCAGATACGCAGTATTTT
>TRBD1|TRBV5-1|TRBJ1-4|few
CASSLDRGGDEKLFF
TGCGCCAGCAGCTTGGACAGGGGCGGAGATGAAAAACTGTTTTTT
>-|TRBV12-3/TRBV12-4|TRBJ1-1|many
CASSGPGNTEAFF
TGTGCCAGCAGTGGGCCGGGGAACACTGAAGCTTTCTTT
>TRBD2|TRBV5-1|TRBJ2-1|-
CASSLAGVRDNEQFF
TGCGCCAGCAGCTTAGCGGGAGTAAGGGACAATGAGCAGTTCTTC
>TRBD2|TRBV30|TRBJ2-1|-
CACQGLAGDNEQFF
TGTGCCTGCCAGGGACTAGCGGGAGACAATGAGCAGTTCTTC
>TRBD1|TRBV27|TRBJ2-3|-
CASSLTGTATDTQYF
TGTGCCAGCAGTCTGACAGGGACGGCCACAGATACGCAGTATTTT
>-|TRBV6-2/TRBV6-3|TRBJ1-4|once
CASSLMSQEINEKLFF
TGTGCCAGCAGCTTAATGTCTCAGGAGATTAATGAAAAACTGTTTTTT
>-|TRBV5-6|TRBJ2-7|few
CASSLGSASYEQYF
TGTGCCAGCAGCTTGGGGTCGGCATCCTACGAGCAGTACTTC
>-|TRBV29-1|TRBJ2-3|-
CSVGGLSTDTQYF
TGCAGCGTTGGAGGCCTGAGCACAGATACGCAGTATTTT
>-|TRBV19|TRBJ2-1|few
CASSMVAAPYNEQFF
TGTGCCAGTAGTATGGTCGCGGCGCCCTACAATGAGCAGTTCTTC
>TRBD2|TRBV5-1|TRBJ2-1|-
CASTLTSGSYNEQFF
TGCGCCAGCACTCTCACTAGCGGGAGTTACAATGAGCAGTTCTTC
>TRBD2|TRBV5-6|TRBJ2-3|-
CASSLAPGTSGGNKDTQYF
TGTGCCAGCAGCTTGGCGCCCGGGACTAGCGGGGGGAACAAGGATACGCAGTATTTT
>-|TRBV4-1|TRBJ2-1|-
CASSPETGPLLGCQFF
TGCGCCAGCAGCCCAGAGACCGGGCCCCTGCTAGGATGCCAGTTCTTC
>TRBD2|TRBV20-1|TRBJ2-7|-
CSAGTSGGAHEQYF
TGCAGTGCCGGGACTAGCGGGGGGGCCCACGAGCAGTACTTC
>-|TRBV28|TRBJ2-6|-
CASSSPARVSAGANVLTF
TGTGCCAGCAGTAGCCCCGCCAGGGTTAGTGCTGGGGCCAACGTCCTGACTTTC
>TRBD2|TRBV12-3/TRBV12-4|TRBJ2-3|-
CASSLGLAGQDTQYF
TGTGCCAGCAGCTTGGGACTAGCGGGGCAGGATACGCAGTATTTT
>-|TRBV20-1|TRBJ2-2|few
CSAPNRGGTGELFF
TGCAGTGCCCCAAACAGGGGAGGGACCGGGGAGCTGTTTTTT
>-|TRBV4-2|TRBJ2-7|few
CASSQVPGGASYEQYF
TGTGCCAGCAGCCAAGTCCCTGGTGGGGCTTCCTACGAGCAGTACTTC
>TRBD2|TRBV5-6|TRBJ2-3|many
CASSLSRLAGVTDTQYF
TGTGCCAGCAGCCTTTCTCGACTAGCGGGCGTCACAGATACGCAGTATTTT
>-|TRBV6-1|TRBJ2-1|-
CASSESWLAFEQFF
TGTGCCAGCAGTGAAAGTTGGCTAGCGTTTGAGCAGTTCTTC
>TRBD1|TRBV11-2|TRBJ1-1|few
CASSPKTGGGRNTEAFF
TGTGCCAGCAGCCCTAAGACAGGGGGCGGGAGGAACACTGAAGCTTTCTTT
>-|TRBV7-9|TRBJ2-7|-
CASSLAPGVYEQYF
TGTGCCAGCAGCTTAGCGCCAGGTGTCTACGAGCAGTACTTC
>TRBD1|TRBV7-2|TRBJ2-2|many
CASSLRGQDYANTGELFF
TGTGCCAGCAGCTTAAGGGGACAGGACTACGCGAACACCGGGGAGCTGTTTTTT
>TRBD1|TRBV4-2|TRBJ1-4|-
CASSQDQQGNEKLFF
TGTGCCAGCAGCCAAGATCAACAGGGGAATGAAAAACTGTTTTTT
>-|TRBV5-1|TRBJ1-4|-
CASSLTGRTTNEKLFF
TGCGCCAGCAGCTTGACGGGGAGGACAACTAATGAAAAACTGTTTTTT
>-|TRBV10-3|TRBJ2-5|few
CATAMGAETQYF
TGTGCCACCGCCATGGGGGCTGAGACCCAGTACTTC
>TRBD2|TRBV4-3|TRBJ2-7|few
CASSQDGREGGYEQYF
TGCGCCAGCAGCCAAGATGGTCGGGAGGGCGGCTACGAGCAGTACTTC
>TRBD2|TRBV7-9|TRBJ2-1|few
CASSSRLAGPHDEQFF
TGTGCCAGCAGCTCACGACTAGCGGGACCTCATGATGAGCAGTTCTTC
>TRBD1|TRBV7-7|TRBJ2-1|few
CASSPEGTGTKYEQFF
TGTGCCAGCAGCCCCGAGGGGACAGGAACAAAGTATGAGCAGTTCTTC
>-|TRBV10-2|TRBJ2-5|few
CASTQTGVQETQYF
TGCGCCAGCACCCAAACAGGAGTCCAGGAGACCCAGTACTTC
>-|TRBV2|TRBJ1-3|-
CASSDTVPIYF
TGTGCCAGCAGCGATACAGTCCCCATATATTTT
>-|TRBV7-9|TRBJ2-7|few
CASSLVVAGPTYEQYF
TGTGCCAGCAGCTTAGTGGTAGCAGGTCCTACCTACGAGCAGTACTTC
>TRBD2|TRBV12-3/TRBV12-4|TRBJ2-1|-
CASSLALGARGGLAGRYNEQFF
TGTGCCAGCAGTTTAGCGCTGGGGGCAAGGGGGGGACTAGCGGGACGGTACAATGAGCAGTTCTTC
>-|TRBV20-1|TRBJ1-5|few
CSAHGQLNQPQHF
TGCAGTGCCCATGGACAGCTCAATCAGCCCCAGCATTTT
>TRBD2|TRBV10-3|TRBJ2-7|few
CAISDITGLDTYEQYF
TGTGCCATCAGTGACATAACGGGACTAGACACCTACGAGCAGTACTTC
>TRBD1|TRBV7-2|TRBJ2-1|-
CASSLGARGHNEQFF
TGTGCCAGCAGCTTGGGGGCGAGGGGGCACAATGAGCAGTTCTTC
>-|TRBV2|TRBJ1-2|-
CASGLGSRGNYGYTF
TGTGCCAGCGGTCTGGGAAGCAGGGGTAACTATGGCTACACCTTC
>-|TRBV20-1|TRBJ1-2|few
CSARAYSEYGYTF
TGCAGTGCTAGGGCATATTCGGAGTATGGCTACACCTTC
>-|TRBV11-2|TRBJ1-5|few
CASSLVTGSNQPQHF
TGTGCCAGCAGCTTAGTTACAGGGAGCAATCAGCCCCAGCATTTT
>-|TRBV5-1|TRBJ2-6|-
CASSTGTLGASGANVLTF
TGCGCCAGCAGCACCGGGACCTTGGGGGCCTCTGGGGCCAACGTCCTGACTTTC
>-|TRBV5-5|TRBJ1-2|-
CASSWGTRLGYTF
TGTGCCAGCAGCTGGGGGACCCGATTAGGCTACACCTTC
>TRBD2|TRBV15|TRBJ2-7|few
CATSPTSGLIYEQYF
TGTGCCACCAGCCCGACTAGCGGCCTTATCTACGAGCAGTACTTC
>TRBD2|TRBV7-9|TRBJ2-2|few
CASSLDLAGVTGELFF
TGTGCCAGCAGCTTAGACCTAGCGGGAGTGACCGGGGAGCTGTTTTTT
>TRBD2|TRBV18|TRBJ2-1|many
CASSSGLAGGGDYNEQFF
TGTGCCAGCTCATCAGGCCTAGCGGGAGGAGGGGATTACAATGAGCAGTTCTTC
>TRBD2|TRBV2|TRBJ2-1|-
CASRRLAGSYNEQFF
TGTGCCAGCAGACGGCTAGCGGGGAGCTACAATGAGCAGTTCTTC